Presented here are 11 T cell receptor beta chains from one specimen sequenced in a study of cytomegalovirus exposure and HLA in healthy donors. PCR primers comprised 60 Vbeta and 13 Jbeta primers. The protocol was immunoSEQ multiplex PCR, while the TCRdb copy is restricted to in-frame clones and leaves out a portion. The repertoire holds roughly 190,000 clones, with 87% as singletons. Sequencing used PBMCs. The source is a boy younger than 10 in good health and CMV-seronegative.

Here the CDR3 reads CASSLPSGAYNEQFF. CDR3 sequence (DNA): TGTGCCAGCAGCCTTCCTAGCGGTGCCTACAATGAGCAGTTCTTC. The chain couples TRBV6-1 to TRBJ2-1; 7 bases are a match to TRBD2. V shed 6 bases and J 2 bases; nucleotides not matched to a gene: 7. This CDR3 is built from 15 residues. Germline V CDR1 and CDR2: MNHNS, SASEGT.

This clone has only one observation. The chain uses TRBV19 and TRBJ1-1; D ambiguous. V was cut by 2 bases and J by 2 bases, with 9 bases left in between. The CDR3 sequence is 14 residues long. Germline V gives CDR1 LNHDA, CDR2 SQIVND (reference sequence). Written as DNA, the CDR3 is TGTGCCAGTAGTATAATGGCGGGAAACACTGAAGCTTTCTTT. This translates into CASSIMAGNTEAFF. The variable domain in full, with the rest retrieved from reference TRBV19 and TRBJ1-1, is DGGITQSPKYLFRKEGQNVTLSCEQNLNHDAMYWYRQDPGQGLRLIYYSQIVNDFQKGDIAEGYSVSREKKESFPLTVTSAQKNPTAFYLCASSIMAGNTEAFFGQGTRLTVV.

The chain combines TRBV19 with TRBJ1-1; D unclear. Germline V gives CDR1 LNHDA, CDR2 SQIVND (reference sequence). Trimming pared 7 bases from V and 0 bases from J, leaving 15 bases between. CDR3 length: 15 amino acids. DNA for the CDR3: TGTGCCAGTAAAGAATACCCACAGATGAACACTGAAGCTTTCTTT. It codes for CASKEYPQMNTEAFF.

This chain joins TRBV27 and TRBJ1-2; D is ambiguous. Per germline, CDR1 MNHEY and CDR2 SMNVEV (reference sequence). Deletions cut 4 bases from V and 7 bases from J, with 19 bases between. The CDR3 contains 15 residues. The CDR3 here is CASSSGGGRNAGYTF. CDR3 nucleotides: TGTGCCAGCAGTTCCGGAGGAGGGAGGAACGCTGGCTACACCTTC.

The rearrangement joins TRBV30 to TRBJ2-7; TRBD1 might be the D (5 bases). Looked up from germline, CDR1 is GTSNPN and CDR2 is SVGIG (reference sequence). The ends were cut back, 0 bases at V and 0 bases at J, with 15 bases in the middle. This CDR3 contains 16 residues. Here the CDR3 reads CAWSVPGHLTSYEQYF. The DNA of the CDR3 is TGTGCCTGGAGTGTACCAGGGCACTTGACCTCCTACGAGCAGTACTTC.

V and J are TRBV27 and TRBJ2-3; 7 positions agree with TRBD1. This CDR3 has 13 amino acids. The germline V gene has CDR1 MNHEY and CDR2 SMNVEV (reference sequence). J lost 4 bases, V lost 3 bases, and 1 base had no gene match. The CDR3 loop is CASSFGTADTQYF. The CDR3, as DNA: TGTGCCAGCAGTTTCGGGACAGCAGATACGCAGTATTTT.

CDR3 sequence reads: CASSLDVLNEQYF. CDR3 bases: TGCGCCAGCAGCTTGGACGTACTTAACGAGCAGTACTTC. The gene calls are TRBV5-1 and TRBJ2-7; no reliable D call. The ends were cut back, 0 bases at V and 5 bases at J, with 9 bases in the middle. CDR3 length: 13 amino acids. The V gene's germline CDR1 is SGHRS and CDR2 YFSETQ.

This chain links TRBV28 with TRBJ1-5, with D unresolved. The length of the CDR3 is 16 residues. CDR1 MDHEN and CDR2 SYDVKM come from the germline V gene. The V gene lost 3 bases and the J gene lost 5 bases, with 17 bases spanning the gap. The CDR3 is CASSLYPTAGDQPQHF. The CDR3 DNA reads as TGTGCCAGCAGTTTGTACCCCACGGCGGGAGATCAGCCCCAGCATTTT.

The chain combines TRBV5-6 with TRBJ1-6; D is perhaps TRBD1 (6 bases). V was shortened by 1 base and J by 9 bases, with 17 bases between the two germline ends. CDR3 length equals 16 residues. The germline CDR1 and CDR2 sequences are SGHDT and YYEEEE. The CDR3 protein is CASSLREGQRGSPLHF. The CDR3 DNA reads TGTGCCAGCAGCTTGCGTGAGGGACAAAGGGGTTCACCCCTCCACTTT.

Of note for this clone: The same CDR3 can be traced to other DNA sequences in this sample. This chain uses TRBV7-9 with TRBJ2-7, with unresolved D. Germline V lookup: CDR1 SEHNR, CDR2 FQNEAQ (reference sequence). V dropped 1 base and J dropped 4 bases, with 5 bases sitting between them. The length of the CDR3 is 12 residues. The CDR3 here is CASSLVSYEQYF. CDR3 nucleotide sequence: TGTGCCAGCAGCTTAGTTAGTTACGAGCAGTACTTC.

The J gene is TRBJ1-6, the V gene TRBV6-5; no definite D call. Deletions cut 2 bases from V and 12 bases from J, with 11 bases between. The CDR3 loop spans 13 amino acids. Germline assignment: CDR1 MNHEY and CDR2 SVGAGI. The CDR3 spells CASSYDLGEPLHF. DNA for the CDR3: TGTGCCAGCAGTTACGATCTCGGGGAACCCCTCCACTTT.